This T cell receptor (beta chain) was documented in a study of cytomegalovirus exposure and HLA in healthy donors. About this clone: What it binds is unknown.

Regarding the study as a whole: Reportedly, TCR beta sequences accurately predicted HLA-A and HLA-B alleles in most subjects.

Germline values: CDR1 SGHRS, CDR2 YFSETQ. The CDR3 is 13 amino acids. The PCR contained 60 Vbeta and 13 Jbeta primers. Assay used: immunoSEQ multiplex PCR; TCRdb lists only in-frame clones, some missing. The data hold some 150,000 clones, with roughly three quarters observed a single time. The genes are TRBV5-1 and TRBJ2-5, with 7 bases lining up with TRBD1. The DNA end is more similar to TRBJ2-7, so the J call may be wrong. The clonotype comes from a young man in good health and CMV-seropositive. Sequenced material: PBMCs. The CDR3 nucleotides read TGCGCCAGCAGCGTTGACAGGGCCTACGAGCAGTACTTC. Its protein product is CASSVDRAYEQYF.